Detailed here is one T cell receptor (beta chain). Authors' processing steps: Estimation of nucleated cell counts was performed using reference gene primer amplification. This table comes from immunoSEQ multiplex PCR, and its TCRdb copy is limited to in-frame clones, with some not included. From that table come the V and J calls and clone size; the DNA was used to work out D and trimming. The sample records under 250,000 clones, 80% to 95% being singletons. The data belong to a study of blood T cell repertoires in COVID-19. The CDR3 has 16 residues. The V gene lost 3 bases and the J gene lost 0 bases, with 18 bases spanning the gap. Germline CDR1 reads GTSNPN; CDR2 reads SVGIG (reference sequence).

The chain carries TRBV30 and TRBJ2-7, with D perhaps matching TRBD1 (5 bases). Material: peripheral blood. The sequence was obtained from a man aged 55-75 years with COVID-19, enrolled during active disease. Written as DNA, the CDR3 is TGTGCCTGGAGGGAAAAAGGGGCGGCCAGCTCCTACGAGCAGTACTTC. This gives the protein CAWREKGAASSYEQYF. The full variable domain, completed using reference TRBV30 and TRBJ2-7, is SQTIHQWPATLVQPVGSPLSLECTVEGTSNPNLYWYRQAAGRGLQLLFYSVGIGQISSEVPQNLSASRPQDRQFILSSKKLLLSDSGFYLCAWREKGAASSYEQYFGPGTRLTVT.